This TCR beta chain was captured in a study of blood T cells in healthy people across ages. This clonotype was counted a few times. Given a much more abundant clone one base away, this may be a read error. The authors ran a second PCR of roughly 7 to 11 cycles using a sample-barcoded 5' primer and a J-beta primer mix. TCRdb called the 5' RACE reads again in MiXCR, with one record for every CDR3 protein. The profile covers some 670,000 distinct CDR3 sequences, with 52% appearing a single time and roughly 14% taken by the ten largest. From germline, CDR1 is LNHNV and CDR2 YYDKDF (reference sequence). V lost 3 bases to trimming and J lost 7 bases, with 16 bases between them. The CDR3 has 14 amino acids.

This clonotype was sampled from an elderly woman in good health. Material for sequencing was blood. The J gene is TRBJ2-7, the V gene TRBV15; the D is unclear. The CDR3 nucleotides read TGTGCCACCAGCAGCTTAGCTACTGGCGATGAGCAGTACTTC. This gives the protein CATSSLATGDEQYF.